The clone carrying this TCR beta chain was observed a handful of times. The antigen remains undetermined. The table came from immunoSEQ multiplex PCR; TCRdb's copy has only in-frame clones and leaves some out. The repertoire holds 95,000 to 110,000 clones, roughly nine tenths seen once, with 5.5% to 8.5% in the top ten. This specimen comes from a study of T cell responses to AZD1222 COVID-19 vaccine. Broader study findings: At baseline, seropositivity was found in only six or seven AZD1222 recipients. Two doses of AZD1222 preceded a rise in Spike-specific TCR breadth and depth.

The TCR comes from an adult in good health. The input for sequencing was peripheral blood, taken on day 0 of AZD1222 vaccination.

CDR3 sequence (DNA): TGCGCCAGCAGCCAGGATCACCGACAGGGGTACTTCTTC. Protein product: CASSQDHRQGYFF. This chain connects TRBV4-1 to TRBJ2-1, with TRBD1 identical over 8 bases. Germline CDR1 is MGHRA and CDR2 is YSYEKL. J gave up 16 bases and V 3 bases, and 11 bases lay outside the gene matches. The CDR3 contains 13 residues.